These 3 T cell receptor beta chains share one sample of origin, sequenced in a study of human T cells and chemical hapten exposure. One entry per CDR3 protein results from TCRdb running MiXCR on the RACE reads. Altogether some 100,000 distinct CDR3 sequences are present, 9.3% being singletons, with the ten largest covering about 2%. The time point here: patch test 2, 6 weeks after DPC sensitization. Treatment indicated: therapeutic diphenylcyclopropenone sensitization with weekly scalp DPC. The sample here was whole blood, taken in connection with sensitization to the hapten diphenylcyclopropenone (DPC). These receptors originate from a middle-aged woman with alopecia areata. Some clones in this sample may be carry-over from other donors' samples.

The V gene is TRBV7-2, the J gene TRBJ2-1; 9 bases agree with TRBD2. Per germline, CDR1 SGHTA and CDR2 FQGNSA. The V gene end was trimmed by 2 bases and the J gene end by 8 bases; junction bases not matched to a gene: 10. The CDR3 extends over 16 amino acids. In nucleotides, the CDR3 is TGTGCCAGCAGCTTATGGGGCGGGAGGGCCCCCCATGAGCAGTTCTTC. Translating gives CASSLWGGRAPHEQFF.

This chain connects TRBV24-1 to TRBJ1-2; 9 nucleotides align to TRBD1. Germline trimming cut 5 bases from V and 8 bases from J; bases unmatched to any gene: 5. This CDR3 is 13 amino acids long. Germline CDR1 reads KGHDR; CDR2 reads SFDVKD. The CDR3 sequence: CATSGDRVDGYTF. The CDR3 nucleotides are TGTGCCACCAGTGGGGACAGGGTGGACGGCTACACCTTC.

The V call is TRBV21-1, the J call TRBJ2-7; no DNA check was done on the table's D call, TRBD2. TRBV21-1 is a documented pseudogene. The CDR3 is 15 amino acids. The CDR3 DNA reads as TGTGCCAACAGCAGCGGACTAGCGGAAATCTACGAGCAGTACTTC. Its protein is CANSSGLAEIYEQYF.